The 19 T cell receptor beta chains presented below share a single source sample, sequenced in a study of neurological immune-mediated disorders. TCRdb reprocessed the 5' RACE reads with MiXCR, giving one entry per CDR3 protein. The profile covers just under 45,000 distinct CDR3 sequences, with roughly 13% appearing a single time and 1.3% taken by the ten largest. The sequenced material came from PBMCs. The receptors shown here come from a female donor in good health.

This clonotype was counted ten times or more. V and J are TRBV15 and TRBJ1-2; D remains ambiguous. The CDR3 totals 16 residues. Germline CDR1 reads LNHNV; CDR2 reads YYDKDF (reference sequence). V gave up 0 bases and J gave up 2 bases, with 13 bases separating them. CDR3: CATSRDLRAPNYGYTF. CDR3 bases: TGTGCCACCAGCAGAGATCTTAGGGCCCCAAACTATGGCTACACCTTC.

This clonotype was seen repeatedly, ten times or more. The gene calls are TRBV20-1 and TRBJ1-5, with D hard to call. The CDR3 has 14 amino acids. The V and J ends lost 1 base and 3 bases respectively, with 10 bases between them. The germline CDR1 and CDR2 sequences are DFQATT and SNEGSKA (reference sequence). The CDR3 loop is CSARVGITNQPQHF. As DNA, the CDR3 is TGCAGTGCTAGAGTTGGGATTACCAATCAGCCCCAGCATTTT.

This clonotype was recorded many times. The chain uses TRBV5-1 and TRBJ1-1; D may be TRBD1 (6 bases). This CDR3 spans 14 amino acids. Trimming stripped 4 bases from V and 4 bases from J, with 14 bases between. Germline lookup yields CDR1 SGHRS and CDR2 YFSETQ. CDR3 amino acids: CASSTPDSGTEAFF. Here the CDR3 DNA reads TGCGCCAGCAGCACACCGGACAGTGGCACTGAAGCTTTCTTT. The full variable domain, in which reference TRBV5-1 and TRBJ1-1 provide the parts outside the CDR3, is KAGVTQTPRYLIKTRGQQVTLSCSPISGHRSVSWYQQTPGQGLQFLFEYFSETQRNKGNFPGRFSGRQFSNSRSEMNVSTLELGDSALYLCASSTPDSGTEAFFGQGTRLTVV.

This clonotype was recorded at least ten times. The chain has TRBV29-1 and TRBJ2-1, with 7 bases identical to TRBD2. CDR1 is SQVTM, CDR2 ANQGSEA, per germline. The J segment lost 3 bases and the V segment lost 7 bases, leaving 3 bases of the junction unmatched. The CDR3 loop spans 12 amino acids. The CDR3 nucleotides are TGCAGCGGCGGGACTAACTACAATGAGCAGTTCTTC. Translating gives CSGGTNYNEQFF.

The CDR3 sequence: CASRTTAGGQSYNEQFF. The CDR3 region has the DNA TGTGCCAGCAGGACGACAGCGGGGGGGCAGTCCTACAATGAGCAGTTCTTC. This chain links TRBV4-2 with TRBJ2-1, with 10 bases aligning to TRBD2. V shed 6 bases and J 1 base; nucleotides not matched to a gene: 9. This CDR3 has 17 residues. The germline gives CDR1 LGHNA, CDR2 YNFKEQ.

Comments on this clonotype: One base away lies a much larger clone, so this may be a sequencing read error. The rearrangement joins TRBV29-1 to TRBJ2-2; possible D gene TRBD1, 6 bases. The CDR3 spans 12 residues. Germline CDR1 is SQVTM and CDR2 is ANQGSEA. CDR3 sequence reads: CSVNRASGERFF. CDR3 bases: TGCAGCGTTAACAGGGCTTCCGGGGAGCGGTTTTTT.

Only a few counts were recorded for this clonotype. The chain carries TRBV3-1 and TRBJ1-5, with D possibly matching TRBD1 (5 bases). The V end was cut by 4 bases, the J end by 5 bases, with 9 bases between. CDR1 is LGHDT and CDR2 is YNNKEL in the germline V gene (reference sequence). CDR3 length: 13 amino acids. CDR3 sequence: CASSPGGDQPQHF. The CDR3 coding sequence is TGTGCCAGCAGCCCCGGGGGGGATCAGCCCCAGCATTTT. Based on the CDR3 plus reference TRBV3-1 and TRBJ1-5, the full variable domain is DTAVSQTPKYLVTQMGNDKSIKCEQNLGHDTMYWYKQDSKKFLKIMFSYNNKELIINETVPNRFSPKSPDKAHLNLHINSLELGDSAVYFCASSPGGDQPQHFGDGTRLSIL.

This clonotype was seen many times. This chain links TRBV5-1 with TRBJ1-3; TRBD1 is a possible D gene (6 bases). Germline CDR1 SGHRS, CDR2 YFSETQ. Between the trimmed V and J ends, which lost 2 bases and 3 bases, there was a span of 9 bases. The CDR3 is 14 residues long. The CDR3 protein is CASSFGGLGNTIYF. The CDR3 DNA sequence: TGCGCCAGCAGCTTCGGGGGGCTTGGAAACACCATATATTTT.

This clonotype was seen at least ten times. The J gene is TRBJ1-5, the V gene TRBV19; 9 nucleotides align to TRBD1. V lost 6 bases to trimming and J lost 5 bases; unmatched junction nucleotides: 11. The CDR3 length is 16 residues. From germline, CDR1 is LNHDA and CDR2 SQIVND (reference sequence). The CDR3 DNA is TGTGCCAGTAGGGACCCGGGACAGGGAACCGATCAGCCCCAGCATTTT. This encodes CASRDPGQGTDQPQHF.

The rearrangement links TRBV6-5 to TRBJ2-7; D gene ambiguous. Germline V CDR1 and CDR2: MNHEY, SVGAGI. This CDR3 is 13 amino acids long. The ends were cut back, 6 bases at V and 2 bases at J, with 11 bases in the middle. The CDR3 nucleotides read TGTGCCAGCAGCCCAGGCACTACCTACGAGCAGTACTTC. Its protein product is CASSPGTTYEQYF.

This clonotype has ten or more counts. The chain recombines TRBV30 with TRBJ1-1; D ambiguous. CDR1 is GTSNPN, CDR2 SVGIG, per germline (reference sequence). The germline V and J ends were trimmed by 3 bases and 5 bases, with 13 bases remaining between them. This CDR3 comprises 13 residues. The CDR3: CAWSPSVETEAFF. DNA of the CDR3: TGTGCCTGGAGCCCCTCCGTAGAAACTGAAGCTTTCTTT.

This clonotype was seen ten or more times. The genes are TRBV29-1 and TRBJ1-2, with TRBD1 matching over 9 bases. The CDR3 runs 13 residues. Per germline, CDR1 SQVTM and CDR2 ANQGSEA. The V segment lost 7 bases and the J segment 8 bases; nucleotides outside the gene matches: 11. CDR3 DNA sequence: TGCAGCGCACCCCGGGGGACAGGGCAAGGCTACACCTTC. Amino acids: CSAPRGTGQGYTF.

There are many counts of this clonotype. The rearrangement links TRBV18 to TRBJ1-1; no clear D. Germline-derived CDR1 and CDR2 are KGHSH and LQKENI. V lost 1 base and J lost 2, with 5 bases in between. This CDR3 is 13 amino acids long. CDR3 protein: CASSPQINTEAFF. CDR3 bases: TGTGCCAGCTCACCACAGATTAACACTGAAGCTTTCTTT.

In its sample, this clonotype was seen many times. V and J are TRBV5-1 and TRBJ1-1; tentative D call: TRBD1 (5 bases). Trimming cost V 0 bases and J 5 bases, with 8 bases left between them. Germline CDR1 and CDR2: SGHRS and YFSETQ. CDR3 length: 13 residues. In DNA, the CDR3 is TGCGCCAGCAGCTTGGTGGGGGTAACTGAAGCTTTCTTT. Encoded protein: CASSLVGVTEAFF.

Details on this clonotype: A much larger clone is a single base away; this may be a read error. The chain combines TRBV5-1 with TRBJ1-4; no definite D call. The V gene lost 4 bases and the J gene lost 7 bases, with 20 bases spanning the gap. This CDR3 contains 16 residues. Germline V gene sequence: CDR1 SGHRS, CDR2 YFSETQ. The CDR3 bases are TGCGCCAGCAGCACGGAAGTGGCTCGGGGTTCTGAAAAACTGTTTTTT. Its translation is CASSTEVARGSEKLFF.

The sample holds many counts of this clonotype. The rearrangement uses TRBV5-1 and TRBJ1-3; TRBD1 agrees at 10 bases. The germline gives CDR1 SGHRS, CDR2 YFSETQ. V trimming: 4 bases; J trimming: 0 bases; junction bases outside the gene matches: 7. This CDR3 contains 17 residues. The CDR3 protein is CASSQGQGSSSGNTIYF. The CDR3 nucleotides read TGCGCCAGCAGCCAGGGACAGGGGTCGAGCTCTGGAAACACCATATATTTT.

This chain joins TRBV18 and TRBJ1-5; 7 positions match TRBD1. Germline assignment: CDR1 KGHSH and CDR2 LQKENI. V shed 1 base, J shed 3 bases, and the junction held 3 bases outside the gene matches. The CDR3 spans 15 residues. CDR3 sequence reads: CASSPQGQDNQPQHF. The DNA of the CDR3 is TGTGCCAGCTCACCACAAGGACAGGACAATCAGCCCCAGCATTTT.

Comments on this clonotype: A read error may explain this, as a much larger clone is one base away. The rearrangement uses TRBV10-2 and TRBJ2-1; no firm D call. V lost 4 bases and J 5 bases, leaving 12 bases between the germline ends. Germline V lookup: CDR1 WSHSY, CDR2 SAAADI. The CDR3 sequence is 14 residues long. Here the CDR3 DNA reads TGCGCCAGCAGTGGCCAGTGGGTGGACAATGAGCAGTTCTTC. It encodes CASSGQWVDNEQFF.

There are many counts of this clonotype. This chain connects TRBV2 to TRBJ1-2; D remains unclear. The CDR3 sequence is 14 residues long. Trimming cost V 7 bases and J 2 bases, with 14 bases left between them. The germline V gene encodes CDR1 SNHLY and CDR2 FYNNEI. The CDR3 protein is CASTPSGANYGYTF. In DNA, the CDR3 is TGTGCCAGCACCCCCAGTGGAGCCAACTATGGCTACACCTTC.